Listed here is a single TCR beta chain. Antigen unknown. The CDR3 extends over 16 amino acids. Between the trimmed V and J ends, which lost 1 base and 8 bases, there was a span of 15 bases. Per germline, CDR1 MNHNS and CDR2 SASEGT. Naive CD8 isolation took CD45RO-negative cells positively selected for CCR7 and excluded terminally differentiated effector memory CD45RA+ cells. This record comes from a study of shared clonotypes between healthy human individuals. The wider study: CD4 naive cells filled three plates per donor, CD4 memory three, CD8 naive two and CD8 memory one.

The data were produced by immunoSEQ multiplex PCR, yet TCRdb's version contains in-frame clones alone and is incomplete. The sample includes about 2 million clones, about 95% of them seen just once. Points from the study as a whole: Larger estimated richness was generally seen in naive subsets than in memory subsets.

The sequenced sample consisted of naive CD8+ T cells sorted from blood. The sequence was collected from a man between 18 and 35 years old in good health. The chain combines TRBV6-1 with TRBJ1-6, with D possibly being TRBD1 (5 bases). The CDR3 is CASSEGVGVTDSPLHF. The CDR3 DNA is TGTGCCAGCAGTGAAGGGGTAGGGGTGACTGATTCACCCCTCCACTTT.